This TCR beta chain was recorded in a study of T-cell memory formation after mild COVID-19. Turning to the study itself: The TCR clusters were mostly specific to one donor.

TCR alpha and TCR beta cDNA libraries carrying sample barcodes and UMIs were produced by 5'RACE using constant-segment primers. TCRdb reprocessed the 5' RACE reads with MiXCR, giving one entry per CDR3 protein. The sample lists 540,000 or so distinct CDR3 sequences, about a fifth occurring once. V lost 5 bases and J lost 0, with 26 bases in between. The CDR3 runs 20 residues. Looked up from germline, CDR1 is SEHNR and CDR2 is FQNEAQ (reference sequence). Sequencing was performed on PBMCs or a T cell subset sorted from them (not recorded which). The rearrangement links TRBV7-9 to TRBJ2-4, with a tentative D call TRBD1 (5 bases). This TCR was sampled from an adult woman who had mild COVID-19 (a few samples of this study predate the infection). Cell type and time point are not known. This CDR3 reads CASSVGNSQGFKVAKNIQYF. CDR3 DNA: TGTGCCAGCAGCGTTGGGAATTCGCAGGGTTTCAAGGTAGCCAAAAACATTCAGTACTTC.